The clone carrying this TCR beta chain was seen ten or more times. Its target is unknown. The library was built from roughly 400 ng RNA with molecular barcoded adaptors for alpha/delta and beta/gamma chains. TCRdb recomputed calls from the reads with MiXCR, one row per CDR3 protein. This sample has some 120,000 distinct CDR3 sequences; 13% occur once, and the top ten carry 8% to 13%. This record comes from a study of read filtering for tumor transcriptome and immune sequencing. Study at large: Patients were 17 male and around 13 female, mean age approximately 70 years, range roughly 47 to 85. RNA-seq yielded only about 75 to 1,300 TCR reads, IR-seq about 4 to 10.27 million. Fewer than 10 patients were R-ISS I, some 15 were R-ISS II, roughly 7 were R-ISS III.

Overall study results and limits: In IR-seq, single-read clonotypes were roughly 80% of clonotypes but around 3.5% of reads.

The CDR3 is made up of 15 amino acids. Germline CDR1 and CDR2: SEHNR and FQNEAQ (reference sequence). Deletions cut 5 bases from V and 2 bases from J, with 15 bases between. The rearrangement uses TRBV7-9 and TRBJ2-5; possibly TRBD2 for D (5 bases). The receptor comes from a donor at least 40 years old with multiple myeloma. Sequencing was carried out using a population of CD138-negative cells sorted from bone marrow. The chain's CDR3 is CASSRRIPGQETQYF. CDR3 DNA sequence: TGTGCCAGCAGCCGCCGGATTCCGGGGCAAGAGACCCAGTACTTC.